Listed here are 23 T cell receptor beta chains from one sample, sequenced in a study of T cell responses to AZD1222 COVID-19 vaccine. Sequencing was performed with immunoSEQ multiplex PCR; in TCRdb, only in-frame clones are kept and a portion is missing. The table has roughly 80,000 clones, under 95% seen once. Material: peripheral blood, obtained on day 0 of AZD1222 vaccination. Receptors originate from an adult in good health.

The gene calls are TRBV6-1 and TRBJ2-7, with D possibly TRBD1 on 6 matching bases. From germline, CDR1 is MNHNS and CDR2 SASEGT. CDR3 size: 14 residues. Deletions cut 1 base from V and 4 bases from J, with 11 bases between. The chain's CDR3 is CASSEVRGGYEQYF. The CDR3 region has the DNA TGTGCCAGCAGTGAAGTGCGAGGGGGATACGAGCAGTACTTC.

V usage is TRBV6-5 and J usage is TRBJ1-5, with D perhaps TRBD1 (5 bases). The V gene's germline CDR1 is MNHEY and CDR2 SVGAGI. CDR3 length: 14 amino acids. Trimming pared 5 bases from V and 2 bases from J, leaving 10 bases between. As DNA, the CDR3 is TGTGCCAGCAGTCCTCGGGGGGGCAATCAGCCCCAGCATTTT. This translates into CASSPRGGNQPQHF.

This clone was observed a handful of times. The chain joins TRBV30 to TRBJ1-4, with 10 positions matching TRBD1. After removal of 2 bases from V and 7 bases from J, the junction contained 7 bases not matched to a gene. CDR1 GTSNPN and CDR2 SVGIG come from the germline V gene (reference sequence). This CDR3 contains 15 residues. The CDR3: CAWSRAWDRGEKLFF. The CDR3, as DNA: TGTGCCTGGAGTCGCGCCTGGGACAGGGGTGAAAAACTGTTTTTT.

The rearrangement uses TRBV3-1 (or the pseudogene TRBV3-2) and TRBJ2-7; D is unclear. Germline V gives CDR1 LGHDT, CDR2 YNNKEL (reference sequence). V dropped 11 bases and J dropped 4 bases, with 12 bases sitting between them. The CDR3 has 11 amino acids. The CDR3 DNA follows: TGTGCCGTTTCCGATTTATACGAGCAGTACTTC. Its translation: CAVSDLYEQYF.

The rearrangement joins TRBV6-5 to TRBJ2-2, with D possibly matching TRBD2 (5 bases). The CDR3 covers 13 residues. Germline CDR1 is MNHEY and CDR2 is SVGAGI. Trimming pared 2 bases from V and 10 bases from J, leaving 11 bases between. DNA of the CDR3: TGTGCCAGCAGTTACCGGGGTTTTACGGAGCTGTTTTTT. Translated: CASSYRGFTELFF.

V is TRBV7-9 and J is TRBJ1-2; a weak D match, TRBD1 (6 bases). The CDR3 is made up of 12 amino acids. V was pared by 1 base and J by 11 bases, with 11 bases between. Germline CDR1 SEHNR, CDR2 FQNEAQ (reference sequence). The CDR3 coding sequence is TGTGCCAGCAGCTTAGTAGGGGGGGAGTACACCTTC. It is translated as CASSLVGGEYTF.

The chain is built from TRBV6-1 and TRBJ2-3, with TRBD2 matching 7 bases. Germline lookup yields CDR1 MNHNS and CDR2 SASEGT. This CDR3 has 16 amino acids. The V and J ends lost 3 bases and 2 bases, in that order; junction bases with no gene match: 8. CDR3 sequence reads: CASSDWGGVLTDTQYF. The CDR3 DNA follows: TGTGCCAGCAGTGATTGGGGAGGGGTACTCACAGATACGCAGTATTTT.

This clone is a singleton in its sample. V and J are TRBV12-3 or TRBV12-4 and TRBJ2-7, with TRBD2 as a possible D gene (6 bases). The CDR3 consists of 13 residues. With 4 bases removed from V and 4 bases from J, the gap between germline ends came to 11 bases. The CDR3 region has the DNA TGTGCCAGCAGTTCCGGGGGTCTTTACGAGCAGTACTTC. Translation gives CASSSGGLYEQYF.

Here the CDR3 reads CASSGRGQTDSYEQYF. Written as DNA, the CDR3 is TGTGCCAGCAGCGGGCGGGGACAGACTGATTCCTACGAGCAGTACTTC. The chain joins TRBV7-8 to TRBJ2-7, with D possibly matching TRBD1 (7 bases). V dropped 5 bases and J dropped 1 base, with 18 bases sitting between them. The CDR3 extends over 16 amino acids. Germline CDR1 and CDR2: SGHVS and FQNEAQ.

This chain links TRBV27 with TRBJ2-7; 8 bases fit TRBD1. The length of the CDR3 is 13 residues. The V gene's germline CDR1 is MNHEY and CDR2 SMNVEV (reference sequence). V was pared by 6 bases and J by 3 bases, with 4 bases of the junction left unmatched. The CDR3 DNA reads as TGTGCCAGCAGGCTGACAGGGGTCTACGAGCAGTACTTC. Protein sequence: CASRLTGVYEQYF.

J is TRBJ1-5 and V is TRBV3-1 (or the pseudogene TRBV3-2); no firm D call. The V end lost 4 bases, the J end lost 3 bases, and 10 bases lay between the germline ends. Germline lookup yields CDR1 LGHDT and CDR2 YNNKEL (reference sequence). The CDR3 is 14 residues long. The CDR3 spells CASSPGRFNQPQHF. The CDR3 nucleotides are TGTGCCAGCAGCCCAGGTAGATTCAATCAGCCCCAGCATTTT.

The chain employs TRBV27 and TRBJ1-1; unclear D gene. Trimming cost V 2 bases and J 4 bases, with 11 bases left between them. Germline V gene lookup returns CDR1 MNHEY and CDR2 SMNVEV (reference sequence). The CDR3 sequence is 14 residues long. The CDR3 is CASSLTGVGTEAFF. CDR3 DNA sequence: TGTGCCAGCAGTTTAACTGGAGTGGGCACTGAAGCTTTCTTT.

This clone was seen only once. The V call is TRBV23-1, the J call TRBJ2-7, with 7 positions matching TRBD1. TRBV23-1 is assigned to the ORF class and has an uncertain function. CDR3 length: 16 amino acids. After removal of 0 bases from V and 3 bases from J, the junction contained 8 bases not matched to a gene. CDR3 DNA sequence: TGCGCCAGCAGTCAATCGTTACAGGGGACGAGCTACGAGCAGTACTTC. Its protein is CASSQSLQGTSYEQYF.

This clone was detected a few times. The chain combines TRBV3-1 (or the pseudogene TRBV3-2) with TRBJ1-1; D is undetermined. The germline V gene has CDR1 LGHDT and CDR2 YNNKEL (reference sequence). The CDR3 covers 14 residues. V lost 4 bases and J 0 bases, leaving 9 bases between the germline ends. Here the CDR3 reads CASSPYSLNTEAFF. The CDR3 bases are TGTGCCAGCAGCCCCTACAGCCTGAACACTGAAGCTTTCTTT.

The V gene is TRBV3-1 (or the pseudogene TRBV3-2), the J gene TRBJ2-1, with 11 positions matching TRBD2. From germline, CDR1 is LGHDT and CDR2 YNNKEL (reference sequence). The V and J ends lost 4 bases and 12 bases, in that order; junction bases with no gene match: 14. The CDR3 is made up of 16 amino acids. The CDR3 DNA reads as TGTGCCAGCAGCCCGAAACCGGGACTAGCGGAGTTTAGGCAGTTCTTC. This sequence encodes CASSPKPGLAEFRQFF.

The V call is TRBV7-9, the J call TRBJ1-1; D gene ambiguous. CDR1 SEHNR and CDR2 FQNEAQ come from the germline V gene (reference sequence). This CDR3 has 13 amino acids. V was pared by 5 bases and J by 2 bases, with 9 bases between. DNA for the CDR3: TGTGCCAGCAGCCCACGGGTAAACACTGAAGCTTTCTTT. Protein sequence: CASSPRVNTEAFF. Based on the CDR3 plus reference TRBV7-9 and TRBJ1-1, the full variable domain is DTGVSQNPRHKITKRGQNVTFRCDPISEHNRLYWYRQTLGQGPEFLTYFQNEAQLEKSRLLSDRFSAERPKGSFSTLEIQRTEQGDSAMYLCASSPRVNTEAFFGQGTRLTVV.

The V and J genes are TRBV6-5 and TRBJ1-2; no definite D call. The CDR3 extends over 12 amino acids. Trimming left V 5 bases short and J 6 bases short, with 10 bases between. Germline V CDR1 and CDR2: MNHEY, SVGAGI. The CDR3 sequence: CASSRGRNGYTF. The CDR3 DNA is TGTGCCAGCAGTAGAGGAAGAAATGGCTACACCTTC.

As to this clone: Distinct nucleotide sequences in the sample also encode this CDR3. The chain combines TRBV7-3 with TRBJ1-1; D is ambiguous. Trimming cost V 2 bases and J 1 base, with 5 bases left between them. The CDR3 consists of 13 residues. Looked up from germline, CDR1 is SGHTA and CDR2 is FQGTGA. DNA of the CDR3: TGTGCCAGCAGCTTATCGTCGAACACTGAAGCTTTCTTT. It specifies CASSLSSNTEAFF. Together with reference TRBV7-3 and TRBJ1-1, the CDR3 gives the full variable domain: GAGVSQTPSNKVTEKGKYVELRCDPISGHTALYWYRQSLGQGPEFLIYFQGTGAADDSGLPNDRFFAVRPEGSVSTLKIQRTERGDSAVYLCASSLSSNTEAFFGQGTRLTVV.

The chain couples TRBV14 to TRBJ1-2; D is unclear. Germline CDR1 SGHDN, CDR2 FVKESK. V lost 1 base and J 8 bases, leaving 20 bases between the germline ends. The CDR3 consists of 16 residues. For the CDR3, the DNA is TGTGCCAGCAGCCAAGGATTATTGGGGTTCCTAGGCGGCTACACCTTC. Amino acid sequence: CASSQGLLGFLGGYTF.

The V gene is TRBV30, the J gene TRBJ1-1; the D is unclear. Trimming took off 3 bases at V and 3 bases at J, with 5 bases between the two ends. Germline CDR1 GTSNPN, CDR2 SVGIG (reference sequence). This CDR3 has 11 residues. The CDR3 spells CAWRRDTEAFF. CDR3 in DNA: TGTGCCTGGAGGAGGGACACTGAAGCTTTCTTT.

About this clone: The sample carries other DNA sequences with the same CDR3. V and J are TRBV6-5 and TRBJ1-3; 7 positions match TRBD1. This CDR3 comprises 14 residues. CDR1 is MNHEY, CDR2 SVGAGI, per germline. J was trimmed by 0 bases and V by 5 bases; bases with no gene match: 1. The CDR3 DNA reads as TGTGCCAGCAGTCGACAGGGCTCTGGAAACACCATATATTTT. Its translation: CASSRQGSGNTIYF.

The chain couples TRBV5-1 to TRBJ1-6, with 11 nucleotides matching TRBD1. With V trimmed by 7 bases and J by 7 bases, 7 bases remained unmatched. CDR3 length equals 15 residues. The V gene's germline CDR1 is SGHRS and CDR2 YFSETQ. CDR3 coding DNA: TGCGCCAGCTCCGGACAGGGGGCTGGGAATTCACCCCTCCACTTT. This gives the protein CASSGQGAGNSPLHF.

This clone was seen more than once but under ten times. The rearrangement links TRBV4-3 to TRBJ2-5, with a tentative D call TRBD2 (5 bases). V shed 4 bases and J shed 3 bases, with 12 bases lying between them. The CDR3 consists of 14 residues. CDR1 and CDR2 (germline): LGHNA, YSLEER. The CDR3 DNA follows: TGCGCCAGCAGCCTTGATGGGCGGGAAGAGACCCAGTACTTC. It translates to CASSLDGREETQYF.